This TCR beta chain was found in a study of T-cell memory formation after mild COVID-19 (dated by TCRdb to the early 2020s). A note on the overall study: TCR sequence clusters from the two donors were largely donor specific. Longitudinal TCRalpha and TCRbeta repertoire sequencing tracked T-cell clones expanding and contracting after mild COVID-19 in a couple of donors. The cohort comprised two young, previously healthy adult volunteers, one female and one male. Findings and caveats that apply to the study as a whole: Clones contracting from day 15 to 85 had balanced CD4/CD8 phenotypes, while a second wave expanding from day 15 to 37 was biased towards CD4+. The second-wave clones that peaked on day 37 were not confirmed to be SARS-CoV-2 specific. Contracting CD4+ clones were located mainly in the CM and EM memory subsets, whereas CD8+ clones were found to be enriched in EMRA. The detection of some responding clones in pre-infection memory suggests that pre-existing cross-reactive memory T cells joined the SARS-CoV-2 response. The study included only two mild cases, and larger cohorts that include severe cases with pre-infection samples were judged to be necessary.

From the cysteine through the phenylalanine, the CDR3 covers 14 amino acids. The retained sequence is limited to the CDR3, 42 bases, with the frame set at the first base. CDR1 MNHNS and CDR2 SASEGT were looked up in the germline V gene. A distance of 14 bases separates the germline ends of V and J, which lose 2 bases and 6 bases respectively. Ficoll-Paque density gradient centrifugation was used to isolate PBMCs. This clonotype came up a few times. Its antigen is currently not known. No qualities accompany the bases; no much larger clone lies one base away. The run used an Illumina NovaSeq 6000. TCRalpha and TCRbeta cDNA libraries were built by 5'RACE with constant-segment primers, adding sample barcodes and unique molecular identifiers. RNA was extracted from every sample with Trizol reagent. The libraries were amplified in two PCR steps, and the second step added a second sample barcode and Illumina TruSeq adapters. Sequencing of the libraries was done on an Illumina NovaSeq, producing 2 x 150 bp paired-end reads. As for how the authors treated the data: Reads were demultiplexed and collapsed into UMI-guided consensus sequences with migec v1.2.7. With mixcr v2.1.11, UMI consensuses were aligned to TRA and TRB V and J templates and assembled into clonotypes. A clonotype was counted as expanded or contracted only when both edgeR and NoisET called the clonotype significant, with the noise models trained on biological replicates. For edgeR calls, a false discovery rate-adjusted p below 0.01 and a log2 fold-change threshold of 1 were applied. As an exploratory analysis of dynamics, max-normalized trajectories of the 1000 most abundant clonotypes were examined by PCA with hierarchical clustering. Separately sequenced CD4+ and CD8+ repertoires were used to assign a CD4 or CD8 phenotype to each responding clone. TCRdb's own reprocessing of the public reads used fastp at Q25 and MiXCR and kept productive beta chains. Rows with one shared CDR3 protein collapse into an entry with the most common genes and DNA. For this entry, the V and J calls and clone size follow TCRdb and not the study's own pipeline. The sample records under 200,000 distinct CDR3 sequences, 11% of which are singletons. Approximately 3.8% of the sample is taken by the ten largest.

The clonotype comes from a man aged 18 to 30 who had mild COVID-19 (a few samples of this study predate the infection). The sample titles of this study are shuffled in the database, so cell type and time point are left out; the donor was told from shared clones. Source material: PBMCs or a T cell subset sorted from them (not recorded which). The rearrangement joined TRBV6-1 to TRBJ2-7; the D gene is not confidently resolved. The sequenced DNA: TGTGCCAGCAGTGAATACGGCGGTCCCGGCGAGCAGTACTTC. Translation gives CASSEYGGPGEQYF.